The rows below give T cell receptor beta chains drawn from one sample of a study of blood T cell repertoires in COVID-19. Only in-frame clones appear in the TCRdb table, and some are missing; sequencing was by immunoSEQ multiplex PCR. The sample records over 100,000 clones, around 90% being singletons. Sequenced sample: peripheral blood. The receptors originated from a man aged 45-65 years with active COVID-19. Both conserved end residues are part of each CDR3. A D gene is named only where the DNA matches it firmly. Some rows mark clone size as missing; the rest say once, few, many or name a class of expanded clone.

abundance	d_gene	v_gene	j_gene	CDR3aa	CDR3nt
NA	TRBD2	TRBV11-2	TRBJ2-5	CASSLGSGARETQYF	TGTGCCAGCAGCTTAGGTAGCGGGGCACGGGAGACCCAGTACTTC
once	NA	TRBV7-2	TRBJ1-2	CASSPDRLYGYTF	TGTGCCAGCAGCCCTGACAGGCTGTATGGCTACACCTTC
NA	NA	TRBV7-9	TRBJ2-1	CASSLVGGPYEQFF	TGTGCCAGCAGCTTAGTCGGGGGGCCATATGAGCAGTTCTTC
few	NA	TRBV12-2	TRBJ2-1	CASRSLDWAYNEQFF	TGTGCAAGTCGCTCCCTGGACTGGGCCTACAATGAGCAGTTCTTC
NA	NA	TRBV19	TRBJ2-6	CASRRSPGANVLTF	TGTGCCAGTAGGAGGTCTCCTGGGGCCAACGTCCTGACTTTC
NA	TRBD1	TRBV4-2	TRBJ2-7	CASSQDTGVRTYEQYF	TGTGCCAGCAGCCAAGATACAGGGGTTCGGACCTACGAGCAGTACTTC
NA	NA	TRBV29-1	TRBJ2-7	CSARGSYEQYF	TGCAGTGCCAGGGGATCCTACGAGCAGTACTTC
once	NA	TRBV3-1/TRBV3-2	TRBJ1-6	CASSQVGGFQSPLHF	TGTGCCAGCAGCCAAGTAGGGGGTTTCCAGTCACCCCTCCACTTT
few	TRBD1	TRBV9	TRBJ1-6	CASSTRQGNSPLHF	TGTGCCAGCAGCACTCGACAGGGGAATTCACCCCTCCACTTT
NA	TRBD1	TRBV3-1/TRBV3-2	TRBJ1-4	CASSQGQGGKLFF	TGTGCCAGCAGCCAGGGACAGGGTGGAAAACTGTTTTTT
NA	NA	TRBV14	TRBJ2-7	CASSQVVHEQYF	TGTGCCAGCAGCCAAGTAGTCCACGAGCAGTACTTC
NA	TRBD2	TRBV7-9	TRBJ2-1	CASVSGRGVYNEQFF	TGTGCCAGCGTCTCGGGGCGGGGGGTTTACAATGAGCAGTTCTTC
NA	TRBD1	TRBV30	TRBJ2-1	CAWSAGTGTEQFF	TGTGCCTGGAGCGCCGGGACAGGGACTGAGCAGTTCTTC
NA	NA	TRBV19	TRBJ1-2	CATSFDRLYGYTF	TGTGCCACATCTTTCGACAGATTATATGGCTACACCTTC
NA	NA	TRBV2	TRBJ1-2	CASSDWTVKGYTF	TGTGCCAGCAGCGATTGGACAGTAAAGGGCTACACCTTC
NA	NA	TRBV29-1	TRBJ2-3	CSVAPWRTDTQYF	TGCAGCGTCGCCCCCTGGAGGACGGATACGCAGTATTTT
NA	TRBD1	TRBV19	TRBJ1-1	CASSSGTGGNTEAFF	TGTGCCAGTAGCTCCGGGACAGGGGGCAACACTGAAGCTTTCTTT
NA	NA	TRBV6-2/TRBV6-3	TRBJ2-5	CASSGGGRETQYF	TGTGCCAGCAGTGGGGGGGGCCGAGAGACCCAGTACTTC
NA	TRBD1	TRBV5-6	TRBJ1-5	CASSLQQGVGYQPQHF	TGTGCCAGCAGCTTGCAACAGGGGGTTGGTTATCAGCCCCAGCATTTT
NA	TRBD2	TRBV15	TRBJ2-1	CATSSRGRGVNEQFF	TGTGCCACCAGCTCCCGGGGGAGGGGAGTCAATGAGCAGTTCTTC
NA	NA	TRBV7-6	TRBJ2-1	CASSLEVAGGQGHAEQFF	TGTGCCAGCAGCTTAGAAGTAGCTGGGGGTCAGGGGCATGCTGAGCAGTTCTTC
once	NA	TRBV6-5	TRBJ2-5	CASTRGRQETQYF	TGTGCCAGCACGCGGGGCCGACAAGAGACCCAGTACTTC
NA	NA	TRBV14	TRBJ2-7	CASSQVPQRGEQYF	TGTGCCAGCAGCCAAGTCCCCCAGCGAGGGGAGCAGTACTTC
NA	NA	TRBV3-1/TRBV3-2	TRBJ1-1	CASSRQGGGNTEAFF	TGTGCCAGCAGCCGGCAGGGTGGTGGAAACACTGAAGCTTTCTTT
NA	NA	TRBV27	TRBJ1-6	CASSRSTGGNSPLHF	TGTGCCAGCAGTCGCTCGACAGGTGGGAATTCACCCCTCCACTTT
NA	NA	TRBV18	TRBJ1-2	CASSPGENYGYTF	TGTGCCAGCTCACCAGGAGAAAACTATGGCTACACCTTC
NA	NA	TRBV11-2	TRBJ2-3	CASSSLRGSTDTQYF	TGTGCCAGCTCTTCTCTGCGGGGAAGCACAGATACGCAGTATTTT
NA	TRBD1	TRBV5-6	TRBJ1-2	CASSFGQGAAGYTF	TGTGCCAGCAGCTTCGGGCAGGGGGCGGCAGGCTACACCTTC
NA	TRBD1	TRBV9	TRBJ1-3	CASNLTGRGIGNTIYF	TGTGCCAGCAACCTAACAGGCAGGGGGATTGGAAACACCATATATTTT
NA	TRBD1	TRBV4-1	TRBJ1-2	CASSLTAGTGALYGYTF	TGCGCCAGCAGCCTTACGGCCGGGACAGGGGCTCTCTATGGCTACACCTTC
NA	NA	TRBV19	TRBJ2-7	CASQEGSRQYF	TGTGCCAGTCAGGAGGGTTCGAGGCAGTACTTC
NA	TRBD2	TRBV10-3	TRBJ2-1	CAISEGLAGVNEQFF	TGTGCCATCAGTGAGGGGTTAGCGGGGGTCAATGAGCAGTTCTTC
NA	NA	TRBV28	TRBJ2-3	CASSLFAAGASTDTQYF	TGTGCCAGCAGTTTATTTGCGGCGGGGGCCTCGACAGATACGCAGTATTTT
NA	NA	TRBV2	TRBJ2-3	CASSDGPHVRTDTQYF	TGTGCCAGCAGTGATGGGCCCCACGTACGGACAGATACGCAGTATTTT
NA	TRBD1	TRBV7-9	TRBJ1-1	CASSYRQGMNTEAFF	TGTGCCAGCAGCTATCGACAGGGCATGAACACTGAAGCTTTCTTT
once	TRBD1	TRBV20-1	TRBJ2-3	CSATGGDTQYF	TGCAGTGCTACAGGGGGAGATACGCAGTATTTT
once	NA	TRBV4-1	TRBJ2-5	CASSQEDRRLQETQYF	TGCGCCAGCAGCCAAGAAGACAGGCGCCTCCAAGAGACCCAGTACTTC
NA	TRBD1	TRBV20-1	TRBJ1-2	CSASIRGSAGYTF	TGCAGTGCTAGTATCAGGGGGTCCGCAGGCTACACCTTC
NA	NA	TRBV2	TRBJ2-7	CASSTGTFGFYEQYF	TGTGCCAGCAGTACCGGGACATTCGGATTTTACGAGCAGTACTTC
NA	NA	TRBV19	TRBJ1-1	CASSPQVRQVNTEAFF	TGTGCCAGTAGCCCCCAGGTGAGACAGGTGAACACTGAAGCTTTCTTT